These T cell receptor beta chains were read from a single sample in a study of cytomegalovirus exposure and HLA in healthy donors. Assay used: immunoSEQ multiplex PCR; TCRdb lists only in-frame clones, some missing. The sample consists of about 140,000 clones, roughly four fifths of them appearing once. The specimen was PBMCs. Receptors originate from a female donor in good health and CMV-seronegative. Each CDR3 is given with its conserved first and last residue. The D gene is left open where the match is weak. The size of a clone is reported for some rows only, either as once, few or many, or as a class for expanded clones.

.,TRBV19,TRBJ1-1,.,TGTGCCAGTAGTATGGTCGAGGGGGTTACTGAAGCTTTCTTT,CASSMVEGVTEAFF
.,TRBV12-5,TRBJ2-3,TRBD1,TGTGCTAGTGGTTTGGGAGACAGGGGTTCAGATACGCAGTATTTT,CASGLGDRGSDTQYF
.,TRBV5-1,TRBJ1-2,TRBD1,TGCGCCAGCAGCGCAACAGGGGGCAACTATGGCTACACCTTC,CASSATGGNYGYTF
few,TRBV7-9,TRBJ1-1,.,TGTGCCAGCAGCTTGCCCCGGGGAGCGAACACTGAAGCTTTCTTT,CASSLPRGANTEAFF
.,TRBV15,TRBJ1-1,TRBD1,TGTGCCACCAGTAGACAGGGACAGGGCAGACTGGACACTGAAGCTTTCTTT,CATSRQGQGRLDTEAFF
.,TRBV10-3,TRBJ2-5,TRBD1,TGTGCCATCAGTGAGTCCGGACAGGGGTTCGGAGAGACCCAGTACTTC,CAISESGQGFGETQYF
once,TRBV27,TRBJ2-7,TRBD2,TGTGCCAGCAGTTTATCCGGTCTAGCGGGAGGGATCTACGAGCAGTACTTC,CASSLSGLAGGIYEQYF
.,TRBV4-1,TRBJ2-7,TRBD1,TGCGCCAGCAGCCAAGTTTTGGGACAGGGCTACGAGCAGTACTTC,CASSQVLGQGYEQYF
.,TRBV6-6,TRBJ1-1,TRBD1,TGTGCCAGCAGCACCGGGACAGGGAACACTGAGGCTTTCTTT,CASSTGTGNTEAFF
.,TRBV6-5,TRBJ1-1,.,TGTGCCAGCAGTTACGGGGAGGCGACTTTCTTT,CASSYGEATFF
.,TRBV5-5,TRBJ2-2,.,TGTGCCAGCAGCTTTCAACTGAACACCGGGGAGCTGTTTTTT,CASSFQLNTGELFF
.,TRBV5-1,TRBJ2-3,.,TGCGCCAGCAGCTTGTCAGGGGTTGGGACAGATACGCAGTATTTT,CASSLSGVGTDTQYF
.,TRBV5-5,TRBJ1-2,TRBD1,TGTGCCAGTCTTGGACCGGGACAGGCGATAGTATCCTATGGCTACACCTTC,CASLGPGQAIVSYGYTF
.,TRBV5-4,TRBJ2-3,.,TGTGCCAGCAGCACGAGAGTCACAGATACGCAGTATTTT,CASSTRVTDTQYF
few,TRBV5-1,TRBJ1-1,.,TGCGCCAGCAGCTTGGACGGGTTGAACACTGAAGCTTTCTTT,CASSLDGLNTEAFF
once,TRBV12-5,TRBJ2-3,TRBD2,TGTGCTAGTGGTTTGGTACGCAGAAGCGGGAGTTTCGCAGATACGCAGTATTTT,CASGLVRRSGSFADTQYF
.,TRBV9,TRBJ2-7,.,TGTGCCAGCAGCGGAGGGCGCCCACTCTCCTACGAGCAGTACTTC,CASSGGRPLSYEQYF
.,TRBV28,TRBJ1-1,TRBD1,TGTGCCAGCAGGTCAGGGGGATTAAACACTGAAGCTTTCTTT,CASRSGGLNTEAFF
few,TRBV5-5,TRBJ1-1,.,TGTGCCAGCAGCCCCCAGGGTGCCTTGAACACTGAAGCTTTCTTT,CASSPQGALNTEAFF
few,TRBV28,TRBJ1-4,.,TGTGCCAGCAGTGAATACAGGCGGACTAATGAAAAACTGTTTTTT,CASSEYRRTNEKLFF
.,TRBV2,TRBJ2-4,.,TGTGCCACAGGAGCCTCTGGGGAGACTATTCAGTACTTC,CATGASGETIQYF
.,TRBV7-3,TRBJ1-2,.,TGTGCCAGCAGCTTGGCCAGGGCGGACTATGGCTACACCTTC,CASSLARADYGYTF
.,TRBV30,TRBJ1-1,.,TGTGCCTGGGACAGGTCCGGTGGTGAAGCTTTCTTT,CAWDRSGGEAFF
once,TRBV10-3,TRBJ2-5,.,TGTGCCATCCAGGACAGCGATATGCAAGAGACCCAGTACTTC,CAIQDSDMQETQYF
once,TRBV28,TRBJ2-1,.,TGTGCCAGCTACAGGGGGACTAAACAGTTCTTC,CASYRGTKQFF
once,TRBV6-6,TRBJ2-1,.,TGTGCCAGCAGCGGAAAAACTAGCTTTGATCGGGGTGAGCAGTTCTTC,CASSGKTSFDRGEQFF
.,TRBV29-1,TRBJ2-3,.,TGCAGCGTTGTCCCTACAGGGAGCACAGATACGCAGTATTTT,CSVVPTGSTDTQYF
.,TRBV5-5,TRBJ2-5,TRBD2,TGTGCCAGCAGCTTGGCCGTAGCGGGGGGGTACCAAGAGACCCAGTACTTC,CASSLAVAGGYQETQYF
.,TRBV10-3,TRBJ2-7,TRBD2,TGTGCCATCAGCTCACGGGGCGGGAGCGGCCCCTCGCGTCTCTACGAGCAGTACTTC,CAISSRGGSGPSRLYEQYF
.,TRBV5-1,TRBJ1-2,.,TGCGCCAGCAGCTTCCAGGGTACGGATGGCTACACCTTC,CASSFQGTDGYTF
.,TRBV19,TRBJ2-3,.,TGTGCCAGTAGTATAGGACGCAGAGGAATTTCAGATACGCAGTATTTT,CASSIGRRGISDTQYF
once,TRBV7-2,TRBJ2-7,TRBD1,TGTGCCAGCAGCTTAGCCCCCCGACAGGGCTCCTACGAGCAGTACTTC,CASSLAPRQGSYEQYF
.,TRBV15,TRBJ2-2,.,TGTGCCACCAGCAGACCCGGAGGGGGAGGGGCGAACACCGGGGAGCTGTTTTTT,CATSRPGGGGANTGELFF
.,TRBV14,TRBJ1-2,TRBD1,TGTGCCAGCAGCACACAGGGACAGGTGGCCTATGGCTACACCTTC,CASSTQGQVAYGYTF
few,TRBV2,TRBJ1-1,.,TGTGCCAGCAGTGAGTGGAGGGAAGCTTTCTTT,CASSEWREAFF
.,TRBV5-8,TRBJ2-5,TRBD2,TGTGCCAGCATAAGCGGAGGACTAGCGGGAGGGGAGACCCAGTACTTC,CASISGGLAGGETQYF
.,TRBV18,TRBJ2-1,TRBD2,TGTGCCAGCTCACCACACCTCCTGGAGCGGGAGAAGATAAATGAGCAGTTCTTC,CASSPHLLEREKINEQFF
.,TRBV12-5,TRBJ1-1,.,TGTGCTAGTGCCCTGGGGCTGGGGGCCCGAAGTGACACTGAAGCTTTCTTT,CASALGLGARSDTEAFF
few,TRBV5-3,TRBJ1-6,.,TGTGCCAGAAGGACAGTCCCTAGGTCACCCCTCCACTTT,CARRTVPRSPLHF
.,TRBV6-6,TRBJ1-2,.,TGTGCCAGCACCAGATCGACTCCGAGAGGCTACACCTTC,CASTRSTPRGYTF
.,TRBV28,TRBJ1-5,TRBD1,TGTGCCAGCGCAACAGGGGTCAGGCCCCAGCATTTT,CASATGVRPQHF
.,TRBV12-5,TRBJ2-3,TRBD1,TGTGCTAGTGGTTTGGGACAGGGGGAGGGGGATACGCAGTATTTT,CASGLGQGEGDTQYF
.,TRBV13,TRBJ2-7,TRBD1,TGTGCCAGCAGCTCATCCCTAGGACAGGCGACATCCTACGAGCAGTACTTC,CASSSSLGQATSYEQYF
.,TRBV11-2,TRBJ1-6,.,TGTGCCAGCAGCTGGAGTATACTTTCCTATAATTCACCCCTCCACTTT,CASSWSILSYNSPLHF
.,TRBV29-1,TRBJ1-1,TRBD1,TGCAGCGCTGCCCCTGGACAGGGCGCGTTCTTT,CSAAPGQGAFF
.,TRBV5-1,TRBJ2-7,TRBD2,TGCGCCAGCAGCACGGGACTAGCGGGCTACGAGCAGTACTTC,CASSTGLAGYEQYF
few,TRBV6-5,TRBJ2-2,.,TGTGCCAGCAGTGAAAAGGAGGAATCCGGGGAGCTGTTTTTT,CASSEKEESGELFF
.,TRBV9,TRBJ2-1,TRBD2,TGTGCCAGCAGCGTAGCGTCGGGGGGTGGCTTCGTGGAGCAGTTCTTC,CASSVASGGGFVEQFF
.,TRBV6-5,TRBJ2-1,TRBD2,TGTGCCAGCAGTTACTCGAGCGGGGGGGAGGGTGAGCAGTTCTTC,CASSYSSGGEGEQFF
few,TRBV7-9,TRBJ1-1,TRBD1,TGTGCCAGCAGCTTAGCACGGACAGGGGACACTGAAGCTTTCTTT,CASSLARTGDTEAFF
.,TRBV2,TRBJ1-2,.,TGTGCCAGCAGTGCGAAGGGGGTGAGGGGCTACACCTTC,CASSAKGVRGYTF
.,TRBV5-1,TRBJ2-2,.,TGCGCCAGCAGCAGCCTACCGGGACATAGGACCGGGGAGCTGTTTTTT,CASSSLPGHRTGELFF
.,TRBV6-5,TRBJ2-7,.,TGTGCCAGCAGTTTGAAAGTCGTAGCCTACGAGCAGTACTTC,CASSLKVVAYEQYF
.,TRBV7-2,TRBJ2-1,.,TGTGCCAGCAGACCGCAGGGCTATGAGCAGTTCTTC,CASRPQGYEQFF
.,TRBV2,TRBJ2-2,TRBD2,TGTGCCAGCATCCCCGGGGGGGGTTCTACCGGGGAGCTGTTTTTT,CASIPGGGSTGELFF
.,TRBV19,TRBJ1-1,.,TGTGCCAGTAGTATAAGCCCCGAGACTGAAGCTTTCTTT,CASSISPETEAFF